The T cell receptor beta chain described here comes from a study of cytomegalovirus exposure and HLA in healthy donors. Study-level points and caveats: One variant, a missense change in DCLRE1C, was linked in a later analysis to TCR beta V- and J-gene trimming. Common viral pathogens seemed, in a later analysis, to connect with several of the most significant clusters. Per published accounts, TCR beta sequences correctly predicted the HLA-A and HLA-B alleles of most subjects.

In germline, CDR1 is MNHEY, CDR2 SMNVEV (reference sequence). The ends were cut back, 3 bases at V and 0 bases at J, with 8 bases in the middle. The CDR3 contains 14 residues. Of note for this clone: The antigen remains unidentified.

The PCR contained 60 Vbeta and 13 Jbeta primers. Generated by immunoSEQ multiplex PCR, the TCRdb table keeps only in-frame clones and is missing some. The sample has approximately 190,000 clones, over 65% seen once. What was sequenced was PBMCs. The genes are TRBV27 and TRBJ1-1, with D hard to call. The TCR originated in a man aged 40-49 years in good health and CMV-seropositive. CDR3 nucleotide sequence: TGTGCCAGCAGTTTTGCGGGGATGAACACTGAAGCTTTCTTT. Its protein product is CASSFAGMNTEAFF.